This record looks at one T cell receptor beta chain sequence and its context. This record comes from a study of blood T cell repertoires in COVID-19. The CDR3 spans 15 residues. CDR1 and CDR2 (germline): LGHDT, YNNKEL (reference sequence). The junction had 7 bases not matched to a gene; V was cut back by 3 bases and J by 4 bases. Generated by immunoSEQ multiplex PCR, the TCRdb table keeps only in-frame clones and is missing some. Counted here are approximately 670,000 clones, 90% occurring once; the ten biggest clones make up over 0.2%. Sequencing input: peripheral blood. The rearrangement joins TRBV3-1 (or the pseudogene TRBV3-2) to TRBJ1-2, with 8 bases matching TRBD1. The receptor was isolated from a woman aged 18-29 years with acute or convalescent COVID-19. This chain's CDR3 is CASSHIDRGRYGYTF. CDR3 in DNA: TGTGCCAGCAGCCATATCGACAGGGGCCGCTATGGCTACACCTTC.